A single sample is the source of the 28 T cell receptor beta chains below, sequenced in a study of T cells in Graves' hyperthyroidism and ophthalmopathy. Using RNA transcripts as the source, TCR beta CDR3 regions were amplified. Researchers ran a first-round RT-PCR on the TCR CDR3 using the HTBI primer set. Via MiXCR, TCRdb re-called the multiplex PCR reads, giving one row per CDR3 protein. Among 600,000 or so distinct CDR3 sequences listed, 14% were seen once. The sequenced sample was blood. The receptors shown here come from a woman between 18 and 29 years old with Graves' ophthalmopathy.

V usage is TRBV5-4 and J usage is TRBJ2-7, with D maybe TRBD1 (5 bases). Trimming removed 3 bases from V and 2 bases from J, with 12 bases in between. This CDR3 region has 14 residues. The germline CDR1 and CDR2 sequences are SGHNT and YYREEE (reference sequence). The DNA for the CDR3 is TGTGCCAGCAGCTCTGGACACCAGACCTACGAGCAGTACTTC. It is translated as CASSSGHQTYEQYF.

This clonotype has ten or more counts. V gene TRBV27 combines with J gene TRBJ2-1; D gene ambiguous. The germline V and J ends were trimmed by 4 bases and 6 bases, with 13 bases remaining between them. The CDR3 runs to 14 residues. Germline V gene data show CDR1 as MNHEY and CDR2 as SMNVEV (reference sequence). Here the CDR3 DNA reads TGTGCCAGCAGTTCCCCAGCACCCCTCAATGAGCAGTTCTTC. Amino acids: CASSSPAPLNEQFF.

The rearrangement links TRBV19 to TRBJ1-1; 8 bases map to TRBD1. The CDR3 contains 16 residues. V lost 6 bases to trimming and J lost 1 base; unmatched junction nucleotides: 10. The germline gives CDR1 LNHDA, CDR2 SQIVND (reference sequence). The CDR3 here is CASRLPPGTGNTEAFF. The CDR3 DNA sequence: TGTGCCAGTAGGCTACCACCTGGGACAGGGAACACTGAAGCTTTCTTT.

This clonotype was seen only a few times. This chain joins TRBV10-3 and TRBJ2-7, with 9 bases aligning to TRBD2. The CDR3 length is 15 residues. The germline V gene has CDR1 ENHRY and CDR2 SYGVKD. V trimming: 3 bases; J trimming: 2 bases; junction bases outside the gene matches: 5. CDR3 in DNA: TGTGCCATCAGTGACCCAGCGGGGGGCCCCTACGAGCAGTACTTC. Translated, it gives CAISDPAGGPYEQYF.

The V call is TRBV7-7, the J call TRBJ2-2, with D possibly TRBD2 on 5 matching bases. The length of the CDR3 is 13 residues. In germline, CDR1 is SSHAT, CDR2 FNYEAQ (reference sequence). DNA for the CDR3: TGTGCTAGCGTGAGCTGGAACACCGGGGAGCTGTTTTTT. It specifies CASVSWNTGELFF.

This chain links TRBV29-1 with TRBJ2-7; 9 bases map to TRBD2. Looked up from germline, CDR1 is SQVTM and CDR2 is ANQGSEA. This CDR3 has 13 residues. V lost 6 bases and J lost 1; bases outside the gene matches: 4. The CDR3 sequence is CSVLAGDSYEQYF. CDR3 sequence (DNA): TGCAGCGTCTTAGCGGGAGATTCCTACGAGCAGTACTTC.

CDR3 amino acids: CASSRKPGTELRRRPSGNTIYF. CDR3 in DNA: TGTGCCAGCAGCCGCAAACCCGGGACAGAGCTAAGGAGGCGACCATCTGGAAACACCATATATTTT. The V gene is TRBV5-5, the J gene TRBJ1-3; 7 bases map to TRBD1. CDR1 and CDR2 from the germline V gene are SGHKS and YYEKEE (reference sequence). V lost 4 bases, J lost 1 base, and 26 bases stayed unmatched. The CDR3 consists of 22 residues.

The chain carries TRBV28 and TRBJ2-6; D might be TRBD1 or TRBD2, each matching 6 bases. Looked up from germline, CDR1 is MDHEN and CDR2 is SYDVKM. V dropped 5 bases and J dropped 15 bases, with 11 bases sitting between them. The CDR3 runs 11 residues. The CDR3: CASSDGGALTF. The CDR3 DNA reads as TGTGCCAGCAGTGACGGGGGCGCCCTGACTTTC.

This clonotype occurred many times. The chain is built from TRBV5-5 and TRBJ2-5, with 11 bases lining up with TRBD2. The CDR3 loop spans 19 amino acids. Germline lookup yields CDR1 SGHKS and CDR2 YYEKEE (reference sequence). J lost 4 bases, V lost 1 base, and 15 bases had no gene match. Written as DNA, the CDR3 is TGTGCCAGCAGCTTGAGTAACCTTTTAGCGGGAGGGCGGGGAGAGACCCAGTACTTC. As protein: CASSLSNLLAGGRGETQYF. Complete variable domain (other parts from reference TRBV5-5 and TRBJ2-5): DAGVTQSPTHLIKTRGQQVTLRCSPISGHKSVSWYQQVLGQGPQFIFQYYEKEERGRGNFPDRFSARQFPNYSSELNVNALLLGDSALYLCASSLSNLLAGGRGETQYFGPGTRLLVL.

This clonotype was seen more than once but under ten times. The J gene is TRBJ2-7, the V gene TRBV12-5; 9 bases fit TRBD2. The J segment lost 4 bases and the V segment lost 2 bases, leaving 6 bases of the junction unmatched. Germline V gene data show CDR1 as LGHNT and CDR2 as FRNRAP. This CDR3 spans 15 amino acids. CDR3 region: CASGLRLAGIYEQYF. The CDR3 region has the DNA TGTGCTAGTGGTTTGAGGCTAGCGGGGATATACGAGCAGTACTTC.

This clonotype was observed at least ten times. This rearrangement joins TRBV29-1 to TRBJ1-2; the match to TRBD1 covers 8 bases. V lost 0 bases to trimming and J lost 7 bases; unmatched junction nucleotides: 7. Germline CDR1 is SQVTM and CDR2 is ANQGSEA. The CDR3 runs 14 residues. The CDR3 DNA follows: TGCAGCGTTGAAGATCGGGGGCAGGGGGCTGGCTACACCTTC. Translation gives CSVEDRGQGAGYTF.

The chain links TRBV11-2 to TRBJ1-1, with D possibly being TRBD1 (6 bases). CDR1 and CDR2 (germline): SGHAT, FQNNGV. Trimming removed 0 bases at V and 3 bases at J, with 11 bases between. The CDR3 extends over 15 amino acids. CDR3 coding DNA: TGTGCCAGCAGCTTAGATGGGGGGCGTTACACTGAAGCTTTCTTT. It encodes CASSLDGGRYTEAFF.

The chain recombines TRBV5-1 with TRBJ2-5; 11 bases align to TRBD2. V was clipped by 4 bases and J by 3 bases; unmatched bases: 5. Germline loops: CDR1 SGHRS, CDR2 YFSETQ. The CDR3 has 15 residues. CDR3 residues: CASSPQGLAEETQYF. Written as DNA, the CDR3 is TGCGCCAGCAGCCCCCAGGGACTAGCGGAAGAGACCCAGTACTTC.

Only a few counts were recorded for this clonotype. The chain recombines TRBV9 with TRBJ2-7; D unclear. The CDR3 has 13 amino acids. Per the germline V gene, CDR1 is SGDLS and CDR2 is YYNGEE. Trimming left V 4 bases short and J 3 bases short, with 11 bases between. The CDR3 nucleotides are TGTGCCAGCAGCCCTGGGTTTATCTACGAGCAGTACTTC. Amino acid sequence: CASSPGFIYEQYF.

There are many counts of this clonotype. The rearrangement uses TRBV14 and TRBJ2-1; 12 bases are shared with TRBD2. With V trimmed by 0 bases and J by 3 bases, 12 bases remained unmatched. The CDR3 consists of 20 residues. The germline V gene encodes CDR1 SGHDN and CDR2 FVKESK. The CDR3, as DNA: TGTGCCAGCAGCCAAGACAGGAGAAAGACTAGCGGGAGAGGCTACAATGAGCAGTTCTTC. It codes for CASSQDRRKTSGRGYNEQFF.

This clonotype was found a few times. This chain links TRBV5-1 with TRBJ2-5; 11 bases are a match to TRBD2. V was clipped by 4 bases and J by 5 bases; unmatched bases: 7. This CDR3 contains 15 residues. Germline V gene sequence: CDR1 SGHRS, CDR2 YFSETQ. CDR3 nucleotides: TGCGCCAGCAGCCCCACTAGCGGGAGTACTGAGACCCAGTACTTC. Translation gives CASSPTSGSTETQYF.

The rearrangement joins TRBV5-1 to TRBJ1-2, with TRBD1 matching 8 bases. Trimming at V came to 4 bases and at J to 7 bases, leaving 12 bases not matched to a gene. The CDR3 consists of 15 residues. CDR1 SGHRS and CDR2 YFSETQ come from the germline V gene. The CDR3 region is CASSTNRDRSSGYTF. Written as DNA, the CDR3 is TGCGCCAGCAGCACGAACAGGGACAGGTCGTCTGGCTACACCTTC.

This clonotype was detected only a few times. The chain combines TRBV19 with TRBJ2-3; 11 bases fit TRBD2. The CDR3 contains 17 residues. V was clipped by 3 bases and J by 5 bases; unmatched bases: 10. Germline V gene data show CDR1 as LNHDA and CDR2 as SQIVND (reference sequence). CDR3 in amino acids: CASSIVPPGLAGDTQYF. DNA of the CDR3: TGTGCCAGTAGTATCGTCCCCCCCGGACTAGCGGGAGATACGCAGTATTTT. Filled out from reference TRBV19 and TRBJ2-3, the complete variable domain reads DGGITQSPKYLFRKEGQNVTLSCEQNLNHDAMYWYRQDPGQGLRLIYYSQIVNDFQKGDIAEGYSVSREKKESFPLTVTSAQKNPTAFYLCASSIVPPGLAGDTQYFGPGTRLTVL.

Ten or more counts support this clonotype. The gene calls are TRBV10-3 and TRBJ2-7; the D gene is possibly TRBD1 (6 bases). There are 17 residues in the CDR3. CDR1 ENHRY and CDR2 SYGVKD come from the germline V gene. V lost 5 bases and J 4 bases, leaving 24 bases between the germline ends. The CDR3 loop is CAISNHRETRGTYEQYF. The CDR3, as DNA: TGTGCCATCAGTAACCACAGAGAAACCAGGGGAACGTACGAGCAGTACTTC.

This clonotype appeared a few times. Its ends do not fully match the called genes, so a read error is possible. The rearrangement uses TRBV4-2 and TRBJ1-4; D unresolved. The CDR3 contains 14 residues. Germline CDR1 and CDR2: LGHNA and YNFKEQ. The CDR3 loop is CASSQDRLQRKLFF. The DNA for the CDR3 is TGTGCCAGCAGTCAAGATAGGTTACAGAGAAAACTGTTTTTT.

This clonotype was counted at least ten times. The J gene is TRBJ2-5, the V gene TRBV19; possibly TRBD1 for D (5 bases). Germline CDR1 reads LNHDA; CDR2 reads SQIVND (reference sequence). V gave up 6 bases and J gave up 2 bases, with 19 bases separating them. The CDR3 runs to 16 residues. For the CDR3, the DNA is TGTGCCAGTAGGCCCCGGTTTAGTGGGGCACAAGAGACCCAGTACTTC. Protein product: CASRPRFSGAQETQYF.

Ten or more counts support this clonotype. The chain has TRBV28 and TRBJ2-1; D possibly corresponds to TRBD2 (6 bases). The CDR3 extends over 15 amino acids. Trimming left V 5 bases short and J 4 bases short, with 15 bases between. CDR1 and CDR2 from the germline V gene are MDHEN and SYDVKM. The CDR3 bases are TGTGCCAGCAGTCCCGCGGGATCAGAATACAATGAGCAGTTCTTC. Its protein is CASSPAGSEYNEQFF.

This clonotype showed up many times. CDR3 DNA sequence: TGTGCCAGCTCGCTCTCAGGCGGCTACGAGCAGTACTTC. This encodes CASSLSGGYEQYF. V usage is TRBV18 and J usage is TRBJ2-7; D is undetermined. V dropped 6 bases and J dropped 3 bases, with 12 bases sitting between them. CDR1 and CDR2 from the germline V gene are KGHSH and LQKENI. The CDR3 length is 13 residues.

The V call is TRBV18, the J call TRBJ2-7, with a possible D match to TRBD1 (6 bases). V lost 0 bases and J lost 3, with 15 bases in between. The CDR3 has 16 amino acids. Germline V gene sequence: CDR1 KGHSH, CDR2 LQKENI. CDR3 sequence (DNA): TGTGCCAGCTCACCACCGGGACAAGCTGGGGTCTACGAGCAGTACTTC. It specifies CASSPPGQAGVYEQYF.

This clonotype was found a few times. V gene TRBV7-6 combines with J gene TRBJ1-2, with D unclear. Trimming cost V 5 bases and J 2 bases, with 15 bases left between them. Germline V CDR1 and CDR2: SGHVS, FNYEAQ. CDR3 length equals 15 residues. The CDR3 nucleotides are TGTGCCAGCAGCCCCGGGAGGGAGGCGAACTATGGCTACACCTTC. It is translated as CASSPGREANYGYTF. Filled out from reference TRBV7-6 and TRBJ1-2, the complete variable domain reads GAGVSQSPRYKVTKRGQDVALRCDPISGHVSLYWYRQALGQGPEFLTYFNYEAQQDKSGLPNDRFSAERPEGSISTLTIQRTEQRDSAMYRCASSPGREANYGYTFGSGTRLTVV.

This clonotype was detected many times. This chain joins TRBV6-2 or TRBV6-3 and TRBJ2-1, with 9 positions matching TRBD2. CDR1 and CDR2 (germline): MNHEY, SVGEGT. The J segment lost 1 base and the V segment lost 5 bases, leaving 3 bases of the junction unmatched. This CDR3 is 15 amino acids long. Written as DNA, the CDR3 is TGTGCCAGCAGTCATAGCGGGAGTTCCTACAATGAGCAGTTCTTC. Translation: CASSHSGSSYNEQFF.

This clonotype was seen repeatedly, ten times or more. This chain uses TRBV12-5 with TRBJ2-1; no definite D call. Germline V gives CDR1 LGHNT, CDR2 FRNRAP. V lost 6 bases, J lost 0 bases, and 9 bases lay in between. The CDR3 extends over 14 amino acids. The CDR3 loop is CASGDSSSYNEQFF. The CDR3 nucleotides read TGTGCTAGTGGCGACTCCAGCTCCTACAATGAGCAGTTCTTC.

Many counts were recorded for this clonotype. This rearrangement joins TRBV12-3 or TRBV12-4 to TRBJ2-1; the match to TRBD2 covers 9 bases. Unmatched junction bases numbered 5, after V lost 1 base and J lost 10 bases. There are 14 residues in the CDR3. Here the CDR3 reads CASSLGGLATEQFF. CDR3 nucleotides: TGTGCCAGCAGTTTAGGGGGACTAGCCACAGAGCAGTTCTTC.